The 7 T cell receptor beta chains below were found in one sample sequenced in a study of T-cell reconstitution after alpha-beta-depleted transplantation in children. Unique molecular identifiers tagged the TCRbeta library. MiXCR was run by TCRdb on the PCR reads, yielding one entry per CDR3 protein. The sample records 200,000 to 250,000 distinct CDR3 sequences, about 9.2% being singletons. Sequences were derived from PBMCs from the stem cell graft donor, sampled from the stem cell graft. The receptors come from a human donor who donated a stem cell graft to a child with acute lymphoblastic leukemia.

The chain is built from TRBV4-1 and TRBJ2-1, with no clear D. CDR3 size: 16 residues. V shed 1 base and J shed 0 bases, with 10 bases lying between them. Germline values: CDR1 MGHRA, CDR2 YSYEKL. The CDR3 bases are TGCGCCAGCAGCCAAGTAATTGCCCGCTCCTACAATGAGCAGTTCTTC. Its protein product is CASSQVIARSYNEQFF.

This clonotype was seen a few times. The J gene is TRBJ2-7, the V gene TRBV5-1; 7 positions agree with TRBD2. The CDR3 extends over 15 amino acids. Germline V CDR1 and CDR2: SGHRS, YFSETQ. With 3 bases clipped from V and 0 bases from J, the junction kept 6 bases outside the gene matches. In DNA, the CDR3 is TGCGCCAGCAGCTCGACCGGGACTAACTCCTACGAGCAGTACTTC. This codes for CASSSTGTNSYEQYF.

This clonotype was detected only a few times. This sequence joins TRBV29-1 and TRBJ2-2, with TRBD1 matching over 7 bases. Per germline, CDR1 SQVTM and CDR2 ANQGSEA. This CDR3 is built from 13 residues. Trimming removed 5 bases from V and 1 base from J; junction bases left unmatched: 1. As DNA, the CDR3 is TGCAGCGTTAGGACAGGGAACACCGGGGAGCTGTTTTTT. Translated, it gives CSVRTGNTGELFF.

This clonotype showed up just a few times. This rearrangement joins TRBV5-6 to TRBJ1-5; possible D gene TRBD1, 5 bases. The CDR3 has 15 amino acids. Germline V gene data show CDR1 as SGHDT and CDR2 as YYEEEE. V lost 0 bases and J lost 2, with 9 bases in between. The CDR3, as DNA: TGTGCCAGCAGCTTGGGACAGAGTCGCAATCAGCCCCAGCATTTT. Translated, it gives CASSLGQSRNQPQHF.

Many counts were recorded for this clonotype. The V call is TRBV6-4, the J call TRBJ2-7; D unclear. Trimming took off 6 bases at V and 5 bases at J, with 2 bases between the two ends. This CDR3 has 9 residues. Germline V gene data show CDR1 as MRHNA and CDR2 as SNTAGT. For the CDR3, the DNA is TGTGCCAGCAGGGACGAGCAGTACTTC. It yields the protein CASRDEQYF.

At least ten counts were recorded for this clonotype. V is TRBV7-9 and J is TRBJ1-1; no firm D call. V lost 3 bases, J lost 4 bases, and 18 bases lay in between. The CDR3 is 16 residues long. The V gene's germline CDR1 is SEHNR and CDR2 FQNEAQ (reference sequence). The CDR3 here is CASSFPSGDSSTEAFF. The CDR3 nucleotides read TGTGCCAGCAGCTTTCCCTCGGGAGACTCCAGCACTGAAGCTTTCTTT.

This clonotype was seen a few times. The chain recombines TRBV10-3 with TRBJ1-5; D is uncertain. CDR1 and CDR2 (germline): ENHRY, SYGVKD. The length of the CDR3 is 15 residues. The V end was cut by 0 bases, the J end by 0 bases, with 6 bases between. This CDR3 reads CAISESSGSNQPQHF. For the CDR3, the DNA is TGTGCCATCAGTGAGTCGTCCGGTAGCAATCAGCCCCAGCATTTT.